This entry features one T cell receptor beta chain sequence. 13 Jbeta primers and 60 Vbeta primers were used for the PCR. This table comes from immunoSEQ multiplex PCR, and its TCRdb copy is limited to in-frame clones, with some not included. The data show tens of thousands of clones, and the top ten clones hold approximately 1%. This record belongs to a study of cytomegalovirus exposure and HLA in healthy donors. The wider study: Caucasian-associated ancestry cluster membership applied to around 80% of over 350 genotyped donors.

J gave up 2 bases and V 8 bases, and 5 bases lay outside the gene matches. CDR1 MNHNS and CDR2 SASEGT come from the germline V gene. This CDR3 is built from 13 residues. Sequencing was done on a sample of PBMCs. This chain uses TRBV6-1 with TRBJ1-2, with 7 bases aligning to TRBD1. This clonotype was obtained from a woman in her 30s in good health and CMV-seronegative. Here the CDR3 DNA reads TGTGCCAGCGCCTTGACAGGGAACTATGGCTACACCTTC. It specifies CASALTGNYGYTF.